This T cell receptor (beta chain) was recorded in a study of cytotoxic CD8 clonotypes in ibrutinib-treated CLL (dated by TCRdb to the early 2020s). About the investigation overall: The cohort was composed of ten to eleven relapsed/refractory and roughly 15 treatment-naive patients; IGHV unmutated status was identified in approximately 17 patients. Partial responses were observed in about 25 patients and complete responses in 2; after a median follow-up of 68 months, remission was maintained in 14 patients and progression was observed in about twelve. Samples at response were collected after a median of about twelve months of treatment, with a range of roughly 6 to 36 months. On average, each sample had about 260,000 productive templates and about 89,000 productive rearrangements. Longitudinal samples were obtainable from about 30% of the 86 participants in the trial. Cryopreserved peripheral blood mononuclear cells were collected at three points: before therapy, at response, and at either sustained remission or disease progression. Patients were still on ibrutinib when every remission and progressive disease sample was collected. What the work shows at the level of the full study, not this receptor alone: Lymph node repertoires were not examined, and the timing of sampling was not matched between patients in sustained remission and those whose disease progressed. Public clonotypes were rare and either shrank or stayed stable during treatment, and the rise in clonality at ibrutinib response reflected expansion of private clonotypes. An increase in clonality was observed at ibrutinib response, with clonality remaining stable during sustained remission and falling back toward baseline at progression. Baseline clonality was found to be higher than that of age-matched healthy donors and was strongly correlated with circulating CD8+ T-cell counts.

The germline V gene sets CDR1 to KGHSH and CDR2 to LQKENI. Including cysteine and phenylalanine, the CDR3 has 17 amino acids. The kept DNA is CDR3 alone, 51 bases in frame from the first base. Trimming at the junction amounts to 3 bases on V and 0 bases on J, and the germline ends lie 15 bases apart. On a MiSeq, deep resolution sequencing aimed for a depth between 1 in 1 million and 1 in 200,000 T cells, with each clonotype covered 10x on average. The immunoSEQ hsTCRB Kit was used to generate TCR beta libraries. The authors' pipeline ran thus. Data were analyzed with ImmunoSEQ Data Assistant and ImmunoSEQ Analyzer, with V, D and J genes assigned per IMGT definitions. Clonality, with values ranging from 0 to 1, was calculated as one minus the normalized Shannon entropy of productive rearrangement frequencies. Only overrepresented clonotypes making up at least 0.05% of the repertoire of each patient were included in the public clonotype analysis. About a dozen age-matched healthy donor repertoires from immuneACCESS were used as controls for clonality. The table was pulled from immuneACCESS by TCRdb, which kept in-frame rearrangements only. Such tables lose some clones; where checked, under half of the loss comes from unresolved V genes, and the rest has no known cause. D and trimming come from the DNA, and the V and J calls and clone size come from that table. Present in this sample are roughly 54,000 clones, more than 55% of which were seen just once. Around 30% of the sample is taken by the ten largest.

This specimen's time point label, per the study, means: roughly 25 months on ibrutinib. For TCR beta library preparation, approximately 2 micrograms of genomic DNA were isolated from cryopreserved PBMCs. High-throughput TCR beta sequencing was performed on longitudinal blood samples from CLL patients receiving ibrutinib monotherapy. Patients were enrolled in a phase 2 open-label single-center ibrutinib monotherapy trial. About this clone itself: The antigen this receptor binds is unknown. No base quality information exists; no much larger clone differs at one position.

Here the chain combines TRBV18 and TRBJ1-3, and possibly TRBD1, on 6 matching bases. Sequences were derived from PBMCs, sampled after 24 months of ibrutinib treatment. The sequence was obtained from a human donor with chronic lymphocytic leukemia. The nucleotide sequence is given as TGTGCCAGCTCACCCTCCCCACAGGGTATCTCTGGAAACACCATATATTTT. This gives the protein CASSPSPQGISGNTIYF.